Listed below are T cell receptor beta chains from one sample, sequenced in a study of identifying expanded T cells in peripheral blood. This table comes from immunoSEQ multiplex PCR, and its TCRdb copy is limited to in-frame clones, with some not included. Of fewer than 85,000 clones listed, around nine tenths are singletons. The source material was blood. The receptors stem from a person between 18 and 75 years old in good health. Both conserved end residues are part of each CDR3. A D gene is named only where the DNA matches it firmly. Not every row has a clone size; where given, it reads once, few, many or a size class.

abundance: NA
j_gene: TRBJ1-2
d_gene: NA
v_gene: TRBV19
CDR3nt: TGTGCCAGTAGTAGCAATGGCTACACCTTC
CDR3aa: CASSSNGYTF

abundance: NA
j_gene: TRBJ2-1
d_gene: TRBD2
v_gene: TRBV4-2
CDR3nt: TGTGCCAGCAGCCAACGGGCGGCGCTAGCGGGAGTTGGTGAGCAGTTCTTC
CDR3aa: CASSQRAALAGVGEQFF

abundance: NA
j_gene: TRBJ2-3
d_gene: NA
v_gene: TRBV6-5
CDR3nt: TGTGCCAGCACGCTGCCAAGCGGCACAGATACGCAGTATTTT
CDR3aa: CASTLPSGTDTQYF

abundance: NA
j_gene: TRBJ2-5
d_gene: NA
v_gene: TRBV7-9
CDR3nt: TGTGCCAGCAGCGGCGTGGGGGAGACCCAGTACTTC
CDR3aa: CASSGVGETQYF

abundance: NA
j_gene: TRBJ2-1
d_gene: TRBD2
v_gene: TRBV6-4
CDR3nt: TGTGCCAGCAGTGAATGGAGACTAGCGGACTCCTACAATGAGCAGTTCTTC
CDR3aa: CASSEWRLADSYNEQFF

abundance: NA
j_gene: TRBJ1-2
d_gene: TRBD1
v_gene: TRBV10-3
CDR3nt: TGTGCCACCCGAAAACAGGGGCCATGGGATGGCTACACCTTC
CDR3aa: CATRKQGPWDGYTF

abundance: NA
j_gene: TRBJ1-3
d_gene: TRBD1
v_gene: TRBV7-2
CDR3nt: TGTGCCAGCAGCTTATCGGCGGGACAGGGTCTTGGAAACACCATATATTTT
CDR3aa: CASSLSAGQGLGNTIYF

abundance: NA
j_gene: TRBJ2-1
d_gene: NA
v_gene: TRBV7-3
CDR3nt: TGTGCCAGCAGCCCCATGCATAGCGGCAATGAGCAGTTCTTC
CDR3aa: CASSPMHSGNEQFF

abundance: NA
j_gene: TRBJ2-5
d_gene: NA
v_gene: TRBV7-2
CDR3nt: TGTGCCAGCAGCCTGACAGGCGGAGGAGAGACCCAGTACTTC
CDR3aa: CASSLTGGGETQYF

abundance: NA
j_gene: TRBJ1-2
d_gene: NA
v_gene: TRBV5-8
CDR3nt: TGTGCCAGCAGTCTCCGGAGGACCGATGCATGGGGTGGCTACACCTTC
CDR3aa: CASSLRRTDAWGGYTF

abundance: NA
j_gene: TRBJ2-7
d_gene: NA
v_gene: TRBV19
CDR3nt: TGTGCCAGTAGTATCCCGGGGGCTTGGGAGCAGTACTTC
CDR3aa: CASSIPGAWEQYF

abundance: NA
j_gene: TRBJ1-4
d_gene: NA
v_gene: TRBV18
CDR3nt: TGTGCCAGCTCACCAGGGTTAGATGAAAAACTGTTTTTT
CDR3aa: CASSPGLDEKLFF

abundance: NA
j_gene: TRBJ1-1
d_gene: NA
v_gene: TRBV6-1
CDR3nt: TGTGCCAGCAGTGAAGTCAAGATTAGGACTGAAGCTTTCTTT
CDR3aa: CASSEVKIRTEAFF

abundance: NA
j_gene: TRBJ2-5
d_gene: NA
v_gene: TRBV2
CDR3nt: TGTGCCAGCAGTGCGGGGGGCGGGAGATCGGAGACCCAGTACTTC
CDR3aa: CASSAGGGRSETQYF

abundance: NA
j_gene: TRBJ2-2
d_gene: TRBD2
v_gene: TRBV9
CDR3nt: TGTGCCAGCAGCCCCCCAGAAGCGGGGGGCCTTGGGGAGCTGTTTTTT
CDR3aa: CASSPPEAGGLGELFF

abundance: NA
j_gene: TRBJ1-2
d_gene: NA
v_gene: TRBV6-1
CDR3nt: TGTGCCAGCAGTGAATCTAGTGGACCTCTTTATGGCTACACCTTC
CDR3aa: CASSESSGPLYGYTF

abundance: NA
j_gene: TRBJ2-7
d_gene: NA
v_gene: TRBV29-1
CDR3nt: TGCAGCGTTGAAACCCCGACCAACTACGAGCAGTACTTC
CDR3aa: CSVETPTNYEQYF

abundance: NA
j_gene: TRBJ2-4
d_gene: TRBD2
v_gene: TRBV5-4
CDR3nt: TGTGCCAGCAGCTTGGATCGGGGGGGCCGGGGGAACATTCAGTACTTC
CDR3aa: CASSLDRGGRGNIQYF

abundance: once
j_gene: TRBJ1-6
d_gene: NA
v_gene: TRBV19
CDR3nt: TGTGCCAGTAGTACCCTTTATTCACCCCTCCACTTT
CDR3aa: CASSTLYSPLHF

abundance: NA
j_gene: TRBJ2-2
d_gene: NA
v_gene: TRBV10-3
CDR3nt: TGTGCCATCAGACAGGGAGTAGTCACCGGGGAGCTGTTTTTT
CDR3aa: CAIRQGVVTGELFF

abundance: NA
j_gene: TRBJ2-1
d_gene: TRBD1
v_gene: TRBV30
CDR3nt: TGTGCCTGGAGCCCTTTGGGGACAGGGGGCTACAATGAGCAGTTCTTC
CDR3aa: CAWSPLGTGGYNEQFF

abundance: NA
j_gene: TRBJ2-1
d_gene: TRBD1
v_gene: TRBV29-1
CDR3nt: TGCAGCGCAGCCCAGGGGGCGGCAAATGAGCAGTTCTTC
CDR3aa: CSAAQGAANEQFF

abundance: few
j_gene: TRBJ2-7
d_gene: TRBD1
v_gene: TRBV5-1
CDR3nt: TGCGCCAGCAGCCTAAATCCCCAGGGGGCGACCTACGAGCAGTACTTC
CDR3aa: CASSLNPQGATYEQYF

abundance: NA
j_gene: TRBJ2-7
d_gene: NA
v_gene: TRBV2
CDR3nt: TGTGCCAGCGCTTTAGGACAAGCCTACGAGCAGTACTTC
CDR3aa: CASALGQAYEQYF

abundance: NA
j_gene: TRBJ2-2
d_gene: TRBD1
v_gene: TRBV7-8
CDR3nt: TGTGCCAGCAGCTTACCTCGACAGGGTATGAACACCGGGGAGCTGTTTTTT
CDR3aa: CASSLPRQGMNTGELFF

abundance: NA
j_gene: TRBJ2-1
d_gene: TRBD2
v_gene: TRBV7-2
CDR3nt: TGTGCCAGCAGCTTAGTGGGACTAGCGGGAGCAGGTGAGCAGTTCTTC
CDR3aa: CASSLVGLAGAGEQFF

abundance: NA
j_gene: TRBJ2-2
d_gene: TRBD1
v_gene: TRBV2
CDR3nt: TGTGCCAGCAACCCAGGACAGGGGGCGACCGGGGAGCTGTTTTTT
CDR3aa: CASNPGQGATGELFF

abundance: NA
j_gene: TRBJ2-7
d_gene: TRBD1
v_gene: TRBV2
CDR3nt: TGTGCCAGCAGGGGGGACAGGTTGGGGGAGCAGTACTTC
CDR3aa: CASRGDRLGEQYF

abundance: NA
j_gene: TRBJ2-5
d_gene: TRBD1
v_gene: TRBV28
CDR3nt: TGTGCCAGCAGTTTAACCTGGGACAGAAAAGAGACCCAGTACTTC
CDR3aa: CASSLTWDRKETQYF

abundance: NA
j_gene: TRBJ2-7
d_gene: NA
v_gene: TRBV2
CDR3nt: TGTGCCAGCTCTCCACCACCCGAGCAGTACTTC
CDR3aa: CASSPPPEQYF

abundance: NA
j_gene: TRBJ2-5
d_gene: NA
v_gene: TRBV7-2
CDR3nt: TGTGCCAGCAGCTTTTTTAGGGAGACCCAGTACTTC
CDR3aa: CASSFFRETQYF

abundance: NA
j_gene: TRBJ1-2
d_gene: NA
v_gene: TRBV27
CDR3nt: TGTGCCAGCAGGCTGGGAAGGGCAGAATATGGCTACACCTTC
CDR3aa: CASRLGRAEYGYTF

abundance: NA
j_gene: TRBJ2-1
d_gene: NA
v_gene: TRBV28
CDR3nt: TGTGCCAGCAGTGCCCCTACCTACAATGAGCAGTTCTTC
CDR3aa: CASSAPTYNEQFF

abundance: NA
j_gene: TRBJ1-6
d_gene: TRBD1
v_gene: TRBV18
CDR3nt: TGTGCCAGCTCAACTGGGACAGGGGGCGCAGGATCACCCCTCCACTTT
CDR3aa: CASSTGTGGAGSPLHF

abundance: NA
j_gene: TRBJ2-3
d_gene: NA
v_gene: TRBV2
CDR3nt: TGTGCCAGCAGCGCGGAATGGGCAGATACGCAGTATTTT
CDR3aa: CASSAEWADTQYF

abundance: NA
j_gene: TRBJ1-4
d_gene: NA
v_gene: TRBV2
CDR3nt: TGTGCCAGCAGTGCGGGGGACACGGGTAATGAAAAACTGTTTTTT
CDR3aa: CASSAGDTGNEKLFF

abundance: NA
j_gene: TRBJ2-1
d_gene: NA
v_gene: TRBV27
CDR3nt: TGTGCCAGCAGTTTGTCGGACACCTCCTACAATGAGCAGTTCTTC
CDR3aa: CASSLSDTSYNEQFF

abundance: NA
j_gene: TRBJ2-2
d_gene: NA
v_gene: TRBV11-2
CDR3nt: TGTGCCAGCAGCTTAGAGGTCCAGGGCGGTGAGCTGTTTTTT
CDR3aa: CASSLEVQGGELFF

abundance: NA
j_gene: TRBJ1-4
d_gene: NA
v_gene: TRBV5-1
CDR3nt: TGCGCCAGCAGCTTGGGTGGTTTATCAAATGAAAAACTGTTTTTT
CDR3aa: CASSLGGLSNEKLFF

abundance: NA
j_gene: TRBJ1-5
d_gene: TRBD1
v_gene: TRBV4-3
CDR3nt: TGCGCCAGCAGCCAAGATTGGGGAAGGGGGCAACAGCCCCAGCATTTT
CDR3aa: CASSQDWGRGQQPQHF

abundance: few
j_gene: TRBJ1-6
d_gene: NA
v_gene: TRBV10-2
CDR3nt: TGCGCCAGCAGTGAGGGGTATTCACCCCTCCACTTT
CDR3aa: CASSEGYSPLHF

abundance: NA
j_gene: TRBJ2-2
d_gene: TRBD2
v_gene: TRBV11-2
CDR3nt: TGTGCCAGCAGCTTAGAACTAGCGGACACCGGGGAGCTGTTTTTT
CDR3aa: CASSLELADTGELFF

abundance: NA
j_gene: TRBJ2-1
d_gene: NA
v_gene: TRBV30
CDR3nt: TGTGCCTGGAGCCAAGGGCAGGAGCAGTTCTTC
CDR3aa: CAWSQGQEQFF